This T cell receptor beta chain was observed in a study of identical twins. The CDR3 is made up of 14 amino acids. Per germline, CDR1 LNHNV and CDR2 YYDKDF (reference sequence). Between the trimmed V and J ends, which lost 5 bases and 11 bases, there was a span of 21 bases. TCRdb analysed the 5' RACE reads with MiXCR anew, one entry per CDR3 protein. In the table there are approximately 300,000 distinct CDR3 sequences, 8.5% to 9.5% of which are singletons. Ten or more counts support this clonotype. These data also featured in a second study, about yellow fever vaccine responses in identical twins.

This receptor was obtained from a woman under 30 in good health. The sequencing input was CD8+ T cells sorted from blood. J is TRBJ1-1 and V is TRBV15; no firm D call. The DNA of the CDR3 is TGTGCCACCAGCTCGCGAGAACCAGGATACGGGGCTTTCTTT. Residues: CATSSREPGYGAFF.